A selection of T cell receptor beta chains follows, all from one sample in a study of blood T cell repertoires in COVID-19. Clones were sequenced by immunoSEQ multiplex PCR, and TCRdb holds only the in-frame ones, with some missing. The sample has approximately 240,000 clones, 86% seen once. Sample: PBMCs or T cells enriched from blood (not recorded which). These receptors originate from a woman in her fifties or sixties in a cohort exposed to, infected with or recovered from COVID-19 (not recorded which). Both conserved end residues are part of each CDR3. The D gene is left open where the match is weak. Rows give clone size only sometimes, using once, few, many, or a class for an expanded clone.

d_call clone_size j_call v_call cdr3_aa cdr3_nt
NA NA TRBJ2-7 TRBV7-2 CASSLVRGSEQYF TGTGCCAGCAGCTTAGTACGAGGGTCCGAGCAGTACTTC
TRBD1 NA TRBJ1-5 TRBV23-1 CASTATGASNQPQHF TGCGCCAGCACTGCGACAGGGGCAAGCAATCAGCCCCAGCATTTT
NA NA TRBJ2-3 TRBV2 CASSDPVWEGGGRTDTQYF TGTGCCAGCAGTGATCCCGTGTGGGAGGGGGGGGGACGCACAGATACGCAGTATTTT
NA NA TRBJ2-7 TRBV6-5 CASRVRDGYEQYF TGTGCCAGCAGGGTGAGGGATGGCTACGAGCAGTACTTC
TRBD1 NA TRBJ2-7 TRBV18 CASSPIDRGRVYF TGTGCCAGCTCACCAATCGACAGGGGGCGGGTGTACTTC
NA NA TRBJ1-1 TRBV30 CAWSAGAAEAFF TGTGCCTGGAGCGCAGGGGCCGCTGAAGCTTTCTTT
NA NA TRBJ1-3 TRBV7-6 CASSSRSTGNTIYF TGTGCCAGCAGCTCCCGGAGTACTGGAAACACCATATATTTT
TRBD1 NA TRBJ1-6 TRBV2 CASSVGPGGSPLHF TGTGCCAGCAGTGTAGGGCCAGGGGGTTCACCCCTCCACTTT
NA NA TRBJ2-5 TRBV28 CASRKQGVETQYF TGTGCCAGCAGAAAACAGGGCGTAGAGACCCAGTACTTC
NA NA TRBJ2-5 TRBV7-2 CASSSRGGVAFGETQYF TGTGCCAGCAGCTCTCGTGGCGGGGTGGCTTTTGGTGAGACCCAGTACTTC
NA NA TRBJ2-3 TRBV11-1 CASSFMSVSTDTQYF TGTGCCAGCAGCTTTATGTCGGTTAGCACAGATACGCAGTATTTT
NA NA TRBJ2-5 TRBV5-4 CASSSDRQYQETQYF TGTGCCAGCAGCTCCGACAGGCAGTACCAAGAGACCCAGTACTTC
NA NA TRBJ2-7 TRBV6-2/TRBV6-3 CASSYYQTDDYEQYF TGTGCCAGCAGTTACTACCAGACAGACGACTACGAGCAGTACTTC
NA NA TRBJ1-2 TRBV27 CASSLYGLYGYTF TGTGCCAGCAGTTTATATGGACTCTATGGCTACACCTTC
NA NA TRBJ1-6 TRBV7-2 CASSLDRPYNSPLHF TGTGCCAGCAGCTTAGACAGGCCCTATAATTCACCCCTCCACTTT
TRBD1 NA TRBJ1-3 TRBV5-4 CASSSPRQGVAGNTIYF TGTGCCAGCAGCTCACCACGACAGGGGGTAGCTGGAAACACCATATATTTT
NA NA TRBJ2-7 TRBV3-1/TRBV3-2 CASSQDRLSSYEQYF TGTGCCAGCAGCCAAGACAGGTTAAGCTCCTACGAGCAGTACTTC
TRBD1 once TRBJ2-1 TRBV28 CASSSSQGAGEQFF TGTGCCAGCTCTAGTAGTCAGGGGGCGGGTGAGCAGTTCTTC
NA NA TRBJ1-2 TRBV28 CASSFGNYGYTF TGTGCCAGCAGTTTCGGTAACTATGGCTACACCTTC
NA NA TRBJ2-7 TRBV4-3 CASSQDPGRGINEQYF TGCGCCAGCAGCCAAGATCCCGGCAGGGGTATCAACGAGCAGTACTTC
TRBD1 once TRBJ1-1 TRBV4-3 CASSQTGGPEAFF TGCGCCAGCAGCCAGACAGGGGGCCCTGAAGCTTTCTTT
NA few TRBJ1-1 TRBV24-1 CATSDLQRGSRFIYTEAFF TGTGCCACCAGTGATTTGCAAAGGGGCTCGAGGTTTATTTACACTGAAGCTTTCTTT
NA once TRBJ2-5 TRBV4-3 CASSQAQGYQETQYF TGCGCCAGCAGCCAAGCCCAGGGATACCAAGAGACCCAGTACTTC
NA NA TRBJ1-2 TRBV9 CASSAQGSDGYTF TGTGCCAGCAGCGCGCAGGGGTCAGATGGCTACACCTTC
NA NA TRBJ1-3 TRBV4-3 CASSQDHRDSGNTIYF TGCGCCAGCAGCCAAGATCACAGGGATTCTGGAAACACCATATATTTT
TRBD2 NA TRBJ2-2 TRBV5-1 CASSFTGLAGAMNTGELFF TGCGCCAGCAGCTTTACAGGACTAGCGGGGGCTATGAACACCGGGGAGCTGTTTTTT
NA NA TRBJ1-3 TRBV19 CASSIGRSGNTIYF TGTGCCAGTAGTATCGGGAGATCGGGAAACACCATATATTTT
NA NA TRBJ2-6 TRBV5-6 CASSLTETSGANVLTF TGTGCCAGCAGCTTAACAGAAACCTCTGGGGCCAACGTCCTGACTTTC
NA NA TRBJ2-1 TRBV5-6 CASTGLASSYNEQFF TGTGCCAGCACCGGTCTAGCGAGCTCCTACAATGAGCAGTTCTTC
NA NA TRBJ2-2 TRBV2 CASRRTTSNTGELFF TGTGCCAGCAGGAGGACTACTTCGAACACCGGGGAGCTGTTTTTT
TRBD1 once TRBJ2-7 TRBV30 CAWSPGQGNHEQYF TGTGCCTGGTCCCCGGGACAGGGGAATCACGAGCAGTACTTC
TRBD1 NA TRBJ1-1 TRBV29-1 CSVRNPGGTEAFF TGCAGCGTGAGGAACCCAGGGGGCACTGAAGCTTTCTTT
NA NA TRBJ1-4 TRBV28 CASKNQGHNNEKLFF TGTGCCAGCAAAAATCAGGGGCACAATAATGAAAAACTGTTTTTT
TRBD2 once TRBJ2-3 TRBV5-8 CASSLEGLAGVDTQYF TGTGCCAGCAGCTTGGAAGGCCTAGCGGGGGTAGATACGCAGTATTTT
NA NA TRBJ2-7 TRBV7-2 CASSPARPLLADYEQYF TGTGCCAGCAGCCCAGCCCGACCTCTACTAGCAGATTACGAGCAGTACTTC
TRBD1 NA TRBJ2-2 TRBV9 CASSAPGTGFSGELFF TGTGCCAGCAGCGCCCCCGGGACAGGGTTTTCCGGGGAGCTGTTTTTT
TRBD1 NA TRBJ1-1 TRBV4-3 CASSRGQSMNTEAFF TGCGCCAGCAGCCGGGGACAGTCCATGAACACTGAAGCTTTCTTT
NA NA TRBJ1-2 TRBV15 CATSTGGLYGYTF TGTGCCACCAGCACTGGAGGTCTCTATGGCTACACCTTC
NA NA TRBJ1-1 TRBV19 CASSIAPLLDRNTEAFF TGTGCCAGTAGTATAGCTCCCCTTCTCGACAGGAACACTGAAGCTTTCTTT
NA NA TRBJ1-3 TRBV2 CASSESERRGYF TGTGCCAGCAGTGAATCCGAGAGGAGGGGATATTTT
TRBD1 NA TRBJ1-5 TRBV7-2 CASSVAGQGSGQPQHF TGTGCCAGCAGCGTAGCCGGACAGGGGAGCGGTCAGCCCCAGCATTTT
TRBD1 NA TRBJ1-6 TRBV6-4 CASSDHRGSPLHF TGTGCCAGCAGTGACCACAGGGGTTCACCCCTCCACTTT
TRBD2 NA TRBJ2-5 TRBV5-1 CASSPGTSGGSETQYF TGCGCCAGCAGCCCCGGGACTAGCGGGGGGTCTGAGACCCAGTACTTC
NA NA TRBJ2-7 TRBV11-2 CASSLRPRGDYEQYF TGTGCCAGCAGCTTACGGCCAAGGGGCGACTACGAGCAGTACTTC
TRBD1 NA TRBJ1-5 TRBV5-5 CASSKTGEGQPQHF TGTGCCAGCAGCAAAACAGGGGAAGGACAGCCCCAGCATTTT
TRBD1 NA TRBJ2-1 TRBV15 CATSSAKRGRPYNEQFF TGTGCCACCAGCAGTGCCAAAAGGGGGCGTCCTTACAATGAGCAGTTCTTC
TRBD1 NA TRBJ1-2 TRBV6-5 CASSYSGTGIYGYTF TGTGCCAGCAGTTACTCAGGGACAGGGATCTATGGCTACACCTTC
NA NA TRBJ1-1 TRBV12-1 CASSFYRGENTEAFF TGTGCCAGCAGCTTTTATCGGGGGGAGAACACTGAAGCTTTCTTT
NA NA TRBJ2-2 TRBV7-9 CASSPSLPTGELFF TGTGCCAGCAGCCCCTCACTGCCCACCGGGGAGCTGTTTTTT
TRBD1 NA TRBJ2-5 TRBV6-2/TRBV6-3 CASSYPGQGGETQYF TGTGCCAGCAGTTACCCGGGACAGGGAGGAGAGACCCAGTACTTC
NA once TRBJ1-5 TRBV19 CASSEGVKPDQPQHF TGTGCCAGTTCCGAGGGAGTAAAACCGGATCAGCCCCAGCATTTT
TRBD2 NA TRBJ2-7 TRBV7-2 CASSRDGGGARGQYF TGTGCCAGCAGCCGGGATGGCGGGGGGGCCCGCGGGCAGTACTTC
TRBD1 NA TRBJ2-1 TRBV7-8 CASSPRTGSRNEQFF TGTGCCAGCAGCCCCAGGACAGGCTCTAGAAATGAGCAGTTCTTC